This T cell receptor beta chain derives from a study of blood T cells in healthy people across ages. Study-wide points: Per million T cells, TCR beta diversity dropped roughly linearly as age increased.

Staff drew around 10 milliliters of peripheral blood from each donor. The CDR3 spans 15 residues. Germline-derived CDR1 and CDR2 are SGHTA and FQGNSA. The ends lost 5 bases at V and 9 bases at J; junction bases unmatched: 10. Together with a sample-barcoded 5' primer, a J-beta primer mix was included in a second PCR lasting about 6 to 11 cycles. From the 5' RACE reads, TCRdb called clonotypes with MiXCR, one entry per CDR3 protein. The sample records 1.5 million or so distinct CDR3 sequences, approximately 39% being singletons. In this sample, this clonotype turned up once. Its cognate antigen is unknown.

Sequencing was done on a sample of blood. The receptor was isolated from a young woman in good health. The rearrangement joins TRBV7-2 to TRBJ2-1; 10 bases are a match to TRBD2. The CDR3 DNA follows: TGTGCCAGCAGCATCGGACTAGCGGATAACAGTGAGCAGTTCTTC. This sequence encodes CASSIGLADNSEQFF.